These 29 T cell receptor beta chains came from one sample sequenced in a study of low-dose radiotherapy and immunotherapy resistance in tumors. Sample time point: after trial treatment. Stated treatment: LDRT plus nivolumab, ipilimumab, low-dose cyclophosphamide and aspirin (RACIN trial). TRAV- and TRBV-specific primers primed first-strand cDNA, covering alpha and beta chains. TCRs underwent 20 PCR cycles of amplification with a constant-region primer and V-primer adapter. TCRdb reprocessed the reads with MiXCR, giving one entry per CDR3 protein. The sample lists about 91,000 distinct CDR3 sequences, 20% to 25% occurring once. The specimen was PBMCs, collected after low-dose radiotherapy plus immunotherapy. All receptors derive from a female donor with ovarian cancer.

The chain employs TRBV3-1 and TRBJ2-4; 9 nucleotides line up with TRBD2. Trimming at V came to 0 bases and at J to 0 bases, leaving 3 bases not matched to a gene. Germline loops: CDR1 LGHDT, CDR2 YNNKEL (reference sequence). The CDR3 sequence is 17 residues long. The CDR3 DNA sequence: TGTGCCAGCAGCCAAGAAAGCGGGGGGTTAGCCAAAAACATTCAGTACTTC. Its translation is CASSQESGGLAKNIQYF.

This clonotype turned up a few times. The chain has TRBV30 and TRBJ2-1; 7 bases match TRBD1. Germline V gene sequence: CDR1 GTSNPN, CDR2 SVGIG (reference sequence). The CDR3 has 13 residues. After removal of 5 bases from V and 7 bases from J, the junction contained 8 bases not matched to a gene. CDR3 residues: CAWGQESFNEQFF. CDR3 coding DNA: TGTGCCTGGGGACAGGAGAGCTTTAATGAGCAGTTCTTC.

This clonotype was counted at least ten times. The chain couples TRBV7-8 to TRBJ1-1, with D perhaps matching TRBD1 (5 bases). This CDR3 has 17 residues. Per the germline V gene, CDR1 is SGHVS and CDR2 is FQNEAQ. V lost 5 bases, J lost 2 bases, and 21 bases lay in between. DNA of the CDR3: TGTGCCAGCAGCCTAACCGGAGACCGGGACGGCAACACTGAAGCTTTCTTT. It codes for CASSLTGDRDGNTEAFF.

The CDR3 sequence: CSASGGSNEKLFF. The CDR3 region has the DNA TGCAGTGCTAGTGGAGGTTCTAATGAAAAACTGTTTTTT. The J gene is TRBJ1-4, the V gene TRBV20-1; D is ambiguous. Deletions cut 3 bases from V and 3 bases from J, with 8 bases between. This CDR3 region has 13 residues. Germline CDR1 DFQATT, CDR2 SNEGSKA (reference sequence).

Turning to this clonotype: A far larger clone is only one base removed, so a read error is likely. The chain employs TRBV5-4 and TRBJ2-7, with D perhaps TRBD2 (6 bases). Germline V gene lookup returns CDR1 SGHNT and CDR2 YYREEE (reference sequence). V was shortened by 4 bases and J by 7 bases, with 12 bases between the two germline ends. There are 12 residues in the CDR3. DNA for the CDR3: TGTGCCAGCAGCCGACTAGTGGATGAGCAGTACTTC. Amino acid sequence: CASSRLVDEQYF.

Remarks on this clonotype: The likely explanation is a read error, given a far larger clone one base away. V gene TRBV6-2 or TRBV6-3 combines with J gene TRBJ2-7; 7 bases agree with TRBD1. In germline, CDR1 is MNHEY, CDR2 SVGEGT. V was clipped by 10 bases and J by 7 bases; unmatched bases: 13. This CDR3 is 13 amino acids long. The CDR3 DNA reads TGTGCCACAGGGGGTCTGTCTGACAATGAGCAGTACTTC. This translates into CATGGLSDNEQYF.

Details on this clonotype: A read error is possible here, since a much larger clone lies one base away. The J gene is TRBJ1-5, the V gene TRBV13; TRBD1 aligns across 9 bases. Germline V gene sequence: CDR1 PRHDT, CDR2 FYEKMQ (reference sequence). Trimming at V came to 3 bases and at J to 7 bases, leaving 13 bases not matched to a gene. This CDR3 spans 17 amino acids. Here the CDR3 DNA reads TGTGCCAGCAGCTTGCGAAGCACCGGGACAGGGTACCAGCCCCAGCATTTT. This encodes CASSLRSTGTGYQPQHF.

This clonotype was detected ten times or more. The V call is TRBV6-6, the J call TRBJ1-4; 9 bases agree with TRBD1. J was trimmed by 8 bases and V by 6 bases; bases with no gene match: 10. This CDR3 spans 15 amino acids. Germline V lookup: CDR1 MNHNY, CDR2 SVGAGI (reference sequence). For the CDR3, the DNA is TGTGCCAGCAGAGAGACAGGGGGGATGAGGGAAAAACTGTTTTTT. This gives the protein CASRETGGMREKLFF.

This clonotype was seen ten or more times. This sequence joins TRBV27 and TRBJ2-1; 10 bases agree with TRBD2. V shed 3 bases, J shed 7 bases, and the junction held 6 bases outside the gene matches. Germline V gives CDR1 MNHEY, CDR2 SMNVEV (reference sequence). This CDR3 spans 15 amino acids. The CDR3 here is CASSFTSGIGNEQFF. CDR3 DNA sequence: TGTGCCAGCAGTTTTACTAGCGGGATAGGTAATGAGCAGTTCTTC.

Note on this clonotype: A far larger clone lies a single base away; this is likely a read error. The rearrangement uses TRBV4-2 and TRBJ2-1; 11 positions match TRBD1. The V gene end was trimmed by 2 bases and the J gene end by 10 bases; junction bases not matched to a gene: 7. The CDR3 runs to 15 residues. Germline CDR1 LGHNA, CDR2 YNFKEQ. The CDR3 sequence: CASSQRTGGSYEQFF. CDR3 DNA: TGTGCCAGCAGCCAAAGGACAGGGGGCTCCTACGAGCAGTTCTTC.

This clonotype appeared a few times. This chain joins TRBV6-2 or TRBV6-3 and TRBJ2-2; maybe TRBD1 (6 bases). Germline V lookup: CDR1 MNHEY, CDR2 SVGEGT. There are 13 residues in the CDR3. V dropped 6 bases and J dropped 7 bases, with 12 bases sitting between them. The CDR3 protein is CASRSTGLGELFF. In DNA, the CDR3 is TGTGCCAGCAGATCGACAGGACTCGGGGAGCTGTTTTTT.

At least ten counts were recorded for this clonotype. The CDR3 nucleotides read TGCAGTGCTAGACCGTTCGTGGGGGGGAGAGCTGAAGCTTTCTTT. Its protein is CSARPFVGGRAEAFF. This sequence joins TRBV20-1 and TRBJ1-1; D is perhaps TRBD1 (5 bases). Germline CDR1 DFQATT, CDR2 SNEGSKA (reference sequence). The CDR3 runs 15 residues. With 2 bases removed from V and 6 bases from J, the gap between germline ends came to 19 bases.

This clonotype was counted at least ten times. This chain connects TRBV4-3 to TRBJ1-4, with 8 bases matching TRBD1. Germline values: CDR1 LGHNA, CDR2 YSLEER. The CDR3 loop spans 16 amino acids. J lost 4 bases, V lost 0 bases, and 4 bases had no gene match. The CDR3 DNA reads TGCGCCAGCAGCCAAGATACGACAGGGGTTAATGAAAAACTGTTTTTT. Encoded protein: CASSQDTTGVNEKLFF.

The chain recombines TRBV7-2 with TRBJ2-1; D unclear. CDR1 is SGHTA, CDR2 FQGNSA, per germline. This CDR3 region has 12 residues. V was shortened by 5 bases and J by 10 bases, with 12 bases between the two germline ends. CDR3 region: CASSPQGLEQFF. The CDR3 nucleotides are TGTGCCAGCAGCCCTCAAGGCCTAGAGCAGTTCTTC.

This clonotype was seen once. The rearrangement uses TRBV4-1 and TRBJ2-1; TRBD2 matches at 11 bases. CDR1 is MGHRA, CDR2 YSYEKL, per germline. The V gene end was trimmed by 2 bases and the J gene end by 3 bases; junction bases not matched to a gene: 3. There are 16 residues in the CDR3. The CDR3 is CASSQTGTSGYNEQFF. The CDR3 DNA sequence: TGCGCCAGCAGCCAAACCGGGACTAGCGGCTACAATGAGCAGTTCTTC.

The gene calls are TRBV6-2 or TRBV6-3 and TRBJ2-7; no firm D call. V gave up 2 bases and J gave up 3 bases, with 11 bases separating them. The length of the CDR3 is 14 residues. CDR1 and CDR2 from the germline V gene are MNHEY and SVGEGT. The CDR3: CASSYDFLSYEQYF. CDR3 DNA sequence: TGTGCCAGCAGTTACGATTTCCTCAGCTACGAGCAGTACTTC.

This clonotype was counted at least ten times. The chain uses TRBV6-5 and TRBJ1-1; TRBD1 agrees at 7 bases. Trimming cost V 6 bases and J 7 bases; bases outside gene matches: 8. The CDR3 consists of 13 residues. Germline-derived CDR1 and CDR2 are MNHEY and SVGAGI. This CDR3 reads CASSRDRVDEAFF. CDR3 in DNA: TGTGCCAGCAGCCGCGACAGGGTAGATGAAGCTTTCTTT.

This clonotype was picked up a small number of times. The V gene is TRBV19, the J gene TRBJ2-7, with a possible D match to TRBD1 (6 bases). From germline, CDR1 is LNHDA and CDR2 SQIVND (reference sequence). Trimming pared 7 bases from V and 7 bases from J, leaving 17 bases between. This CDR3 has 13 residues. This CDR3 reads CASKARGLGEQYF. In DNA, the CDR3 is TGTGCCAGTAAGGCCAGGGGCCTGGGAGAGCAGTACTTC.

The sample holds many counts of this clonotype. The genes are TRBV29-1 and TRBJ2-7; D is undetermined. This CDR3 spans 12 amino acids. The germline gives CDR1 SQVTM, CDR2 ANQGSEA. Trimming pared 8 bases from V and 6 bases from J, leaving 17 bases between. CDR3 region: CSLLTPTGEQYF. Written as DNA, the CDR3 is TGCAGCCTACTCACCCCCACCGGCGAGCAGTACTTC.

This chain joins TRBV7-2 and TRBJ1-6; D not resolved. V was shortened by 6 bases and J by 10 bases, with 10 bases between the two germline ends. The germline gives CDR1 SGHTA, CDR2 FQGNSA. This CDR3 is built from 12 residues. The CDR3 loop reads CASRSRRSPLHF. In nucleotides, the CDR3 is TGTGCCAGCAGGAGCCGTCGATCACCCCTCCACTTT.

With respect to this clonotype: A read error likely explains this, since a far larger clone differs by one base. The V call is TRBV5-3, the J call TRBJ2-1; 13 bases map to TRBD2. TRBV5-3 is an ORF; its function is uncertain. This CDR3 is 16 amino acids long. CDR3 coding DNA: TGTGCCAGCAGCTTAGGGACTAGCGGGGTCTACAAGGAGCAGTTCTTC. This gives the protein CASSLGTSGVYKEQFF.

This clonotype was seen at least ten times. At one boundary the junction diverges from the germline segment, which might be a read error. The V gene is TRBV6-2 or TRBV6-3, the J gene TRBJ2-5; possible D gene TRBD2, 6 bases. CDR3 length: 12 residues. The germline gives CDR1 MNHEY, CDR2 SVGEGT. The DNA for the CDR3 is TGTGCCAGCAGTTCGGCCCGTCGGGACTGGTCCTTC. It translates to CASSSARRDWSF.

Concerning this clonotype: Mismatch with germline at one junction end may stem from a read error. The CDR3 DNA follows: TGTGACAGCAGGTTAGGTGTTGAGCAGTTCTTC. It codes for CDSRLGVEQFF. The chain uses TRBV7-2 and TRBJ2-1; D call uncertain. Germline V CDR1 and CDR2: SGHTA, FQGNSA. The CDR3 has 11 residues.

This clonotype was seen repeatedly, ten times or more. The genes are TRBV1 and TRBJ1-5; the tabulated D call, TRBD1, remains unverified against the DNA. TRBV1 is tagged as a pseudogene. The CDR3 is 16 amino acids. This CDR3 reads CTSRDDRVISNQPQHF. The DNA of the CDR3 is TGCACCAGCAGAGACGACAGGGTCATTAGCAATCAGCCCCAGCATTTT.

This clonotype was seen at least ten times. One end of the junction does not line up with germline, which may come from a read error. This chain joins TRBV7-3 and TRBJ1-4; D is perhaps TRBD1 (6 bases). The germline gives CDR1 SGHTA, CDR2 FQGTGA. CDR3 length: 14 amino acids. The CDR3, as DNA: TGTGCCAGCAGTCTTGGGGGCCCTAAGGAAAAACTGTTTTTT. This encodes CASSLGGPKEKLFF.

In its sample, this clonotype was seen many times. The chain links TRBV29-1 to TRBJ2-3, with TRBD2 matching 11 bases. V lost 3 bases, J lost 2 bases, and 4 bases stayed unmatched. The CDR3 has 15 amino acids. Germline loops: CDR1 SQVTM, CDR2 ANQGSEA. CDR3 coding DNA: TGCAGCGTTGAGGCTAGCGGGGGGCCCACAGATACGCAGTATTTT. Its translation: CSVEASGGPTDTQYF.

Written as DNA, the CDR3 is TGTGCCAGCAGTGAAAGCGGGGGTCGGTACGAGCAGTACTTC. This sequence encodes CASSESGGRYEQYF. The chain is built from TRBV25-1 and TRBJ2-7, with TRBD2 matching 8 bases. The CDR3 has 14 residues. V dropped 2 bases and J dropped 4; count of bases not matched to a gene: 4. CDR1 is MGHDK, CDR2 SYGVNS, per germline.

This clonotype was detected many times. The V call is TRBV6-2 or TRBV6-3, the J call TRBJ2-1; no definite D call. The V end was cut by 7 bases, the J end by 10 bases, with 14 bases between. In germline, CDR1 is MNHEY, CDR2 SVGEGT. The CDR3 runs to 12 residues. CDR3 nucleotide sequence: TGTGCCAGCACGGCTGGTCCGGGCGAGCAGTTCTTC. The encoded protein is CASTAGPGEQFF.

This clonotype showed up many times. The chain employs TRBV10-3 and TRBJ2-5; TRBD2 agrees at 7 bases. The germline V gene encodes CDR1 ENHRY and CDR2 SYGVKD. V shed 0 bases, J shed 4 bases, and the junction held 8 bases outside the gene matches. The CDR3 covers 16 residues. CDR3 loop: CAISESGFGGRETQYF. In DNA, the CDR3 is TGTGCCATCAGTGAGTCGGGTTTCGGCGGGAGAGAGACCCAGTACTTC.